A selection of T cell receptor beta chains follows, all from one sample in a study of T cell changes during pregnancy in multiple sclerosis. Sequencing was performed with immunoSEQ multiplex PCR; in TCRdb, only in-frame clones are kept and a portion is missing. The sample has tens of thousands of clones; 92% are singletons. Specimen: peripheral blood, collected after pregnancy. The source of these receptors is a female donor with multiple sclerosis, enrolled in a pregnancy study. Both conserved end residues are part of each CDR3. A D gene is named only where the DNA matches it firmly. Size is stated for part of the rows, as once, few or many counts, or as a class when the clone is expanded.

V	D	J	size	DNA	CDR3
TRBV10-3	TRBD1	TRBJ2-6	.	TGTGCCATCAGGGACCCGGGACAGGTGGACTCTGGGGCCAACGTCCTGACTTTC	CAIRDPGQVDSGANVLTF
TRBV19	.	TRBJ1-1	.	TGTGCCAGTAGTATAGTAAGAGGTACTGAAGCTTTCTTT	CASSIVRGTEAFF
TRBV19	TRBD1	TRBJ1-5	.	TGTGCCAGTAAGGACGACAGGGGTTATAGCAATCAGCCCCAGCATTTT	CASKDDRGYSNQPQHF
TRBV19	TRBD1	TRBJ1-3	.	TGTGCCAGTAGTATGAAGGGACAGGGGTCCTACTCTGGAAACACCATATATTTT	CASSMKGQGSYSGNTIYF
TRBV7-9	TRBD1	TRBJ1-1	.	TGTGCCAGCAGCGTACAGGGGGCTAACACTGAAGCTTTCTTT	CASSVQGANTEAFF
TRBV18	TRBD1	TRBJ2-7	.	TGTGCCAGCTCACCGGTTCCGACAGGGGGTCAACACTCCTACGAGCAGTACTTC	CASSPVPTGGQHSYEQYF
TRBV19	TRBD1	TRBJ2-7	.	TGTGCCAGTAGTATCCGGGACAGGAGCTACGAGCAGTACTTC	CASSIRDRSYEQYF
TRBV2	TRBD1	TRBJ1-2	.	TGTGCCAGCAGTGAAATTAGGGACAGCGGCTATGGCTACACCTTC	CASSEIRDSGYGYTF
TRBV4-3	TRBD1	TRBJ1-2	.	TGCGCCAGCAGCCAAGATGGCAGGGGGGTTGGCTACACCTTC	CASSQDGRGVGYTF
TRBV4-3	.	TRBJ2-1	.	TGCGCCAGCAGCCAAGATAGTACGGGAAAGGTTAATAAAGAGCAGTTCTTC	CASSQDSTGKVNKEQFF
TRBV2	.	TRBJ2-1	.	TGTGCCAGCAGTGAATCCGGGAACGAGCAGTTCTTC	CASSESGNEQFF
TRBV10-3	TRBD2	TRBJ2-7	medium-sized	TGTGCCATCAGTGAGTCGGCGGGAGGTATCGCCTACGAGCAGTACTTC	CAISESAGGIAYEQYF
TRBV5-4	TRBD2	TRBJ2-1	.	TGTGCCAGCAGCGAGCGGGATTACAATGAGCAGTTCTTC	CASSERDYNEQFF
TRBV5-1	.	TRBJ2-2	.	TGCGCCAGCAGGATCTATAATACCGGGGAGCTGTTTTTT	CASRIYNTGELFF
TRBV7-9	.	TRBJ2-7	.	TGTGCCAGCAGCGCCCCCGGTTACTACGAGCAGTACTTC	CASSAPGYYEQYF